A selection of T cell receptor beta chains follows, all from one sample in a study of cytomegalovirus exposure and HLA in healthy donors. Generated by immunoSEQ multiplex PCR, the TCRdb table keeps only in-frame clones and is missing some. The repertoire has 150,000 to 200,000 clones, around 83% of them found once; the top ten carry 1.6%. The sequenced sample was PBMCs. Source of these receptors: a man between 50 and 59 years old in good health and CMV-seronegative. CDR3s include the opening cysteine and the closing phenylalanine or tryptophan. Fields, in order: J gene, V gene, clone size, D gene, CDR3 protein, CDR3 DNA. The D gene is left open where the match is weak. A row's size may be missing; if present it is once, few, many or a size class.

>TRBJ1-2|TRBV29-1|-|TRBD1
CSVAEGADYGYTF
TGCAGCGTTGCGGAGGGGGCAGACTATGGCTACACCTTC
>TRBJ2-3|TRBV2|-|-
CASSGREDHAQYF
TGTGCCAGCAGTGGGAGGGAGGATCATGCGCAGTATTTT
>TRBJ1-2|TRBV6-5|-|-
CASSSAAGAGYGYTF
TGTGCCAGCAGTTCCGCCGCTGGGGCCGGCTATGGCTACACCTTC
>TRBJ2-4|TRBV7-2|-|-
CASSPYQQLLAKNIQYF
TGTGCCAGCAGCCCATACCAACAGCTATTAGCCAAAAACATTCAGTACTTC
>TRBJ1-2|TRBV6-5|-|TRBD1
CASRKDRGRGYTF
TGTGCCAGCAGAAAAGACAGGGGGCGCGGCTACACCTTC
>TRBJ2-3|TRBV10-3|-|-
CAISDLGEISTDTQYF
TGTGCCATCAGTGATCTCGGGGAAATTAGCACAGATACGCAGTATTTT
>TRBJ1-2|TRBV19|-|-
CASSVTGRYGYTF
TGTGCCAGTAGTGTTACAGGGCGCTATGGCTACACCTTC
>TRBJ2-1|TRBV7-2|-|TRBD2
CASSSTSGSYNEQFF
TGTGCCAGCAGCTCCACTAGCGGCTCCTACAATGAGCAGTTCTTC
>TRBJ2-1|TRBV5-1|-|TRBD1
CASSSSGTGIDTMGQFF
TGCGCCAGCAGCTCAAGCGGGACAGGGATAGATACAATGGGGCAGTTCTTC
>TRBJ2-1|TRBV30|-|TRBD2
CAWELGLGPGNEQFF
TGTGCCTGGGAGTTAGGACTAGGCCCGGGCAATGAGCAGTTCTTC
>TRBJ2-5|TRBV19|once|TRBD2
CASSLRLAGDRETQYF
TGTGCCAGTAGTCTCCGACTAGCGGGAGATCGGGAGACCCAGTACTTC
>TRBJ2-7|TRBV4-1|-|TRBD2
CASSPTSGGSDEQYF
TGCGCCAGCAGCCCGACTAGCGGGGGATCAGACGAGCAGTACTTC
>TRBJ2-3|TRBV5-1|-|TRBD2
CASSLGLAGDSTDTQYF
TGCGCCAGCAGCTTGGGACTAGCGGGAGATTCCACAGATACGCAGTATTTT
>TRBJ2-7|TRBV19|-|TRBD1
CAKRDSPPQYF
TGTGCCAAGAGGGACAGCCCACCGCAGTACTTC
>TRBJ1-1|TRBV29-1|-|-
CSGGHLNTEAFF
TGCAGCGGGGGACACCTGAACACTGAAGCTTTCTTT
>TRBJ2-1|TRBV5-1|few|-
CASSLLQGGVMNEQFF
TGCGCCAGCAGCCTTCTACAGGGCGGCGTTATGAATGAGCAGTTCTTC
>TRBJ2-5|TRBV5-1|-|-
CASSLVSGEWETQYF
TGCGCCAGCAGCCTGGTTTCGGGAGAGTGGGAGACCCAGTACTTC
>TRBJ2-7|TRBV7-2|-|-
CASSPSQVLSYEQYF
TGTGCCAGCAGCCCCTCGCAGGTACTCTCCTACGAGCAGTACTTC
>TRBJ1-4|TRBV7-2|-|TRBD1
CASSSSGGGQGRKLFF
TGTGCCAGCAGCTCCTCAGGAGGCGGACAGGGTCGAAAACTGTTTTTT
>TRBJ2-1|TRBV15|-|TRBD2
CATSPGGSGDYNEQFF
TGTGCCACCAGCCCAGGTGGGAGCGGGGACTACAATGAGCAGTTCTTC
>TRBJ2-7|TRBV6-1|-|TRBD1
CASSGAPGQGIIWAYEQYF
TGTGCCAGCAGTGGCGCCCCGGGACAGGGGATCATTTGGGCCTACGAGCAGTACTTC
>TRBJ1-2|TRBV29-1|-|-
CSVEDAGSNYGYTF
TGCAGCGTTGAAGATGCGGGTTCTAACTATGGCTACACCTTC
>TRBJ2-2|TRBV27|-|TRBD1
CASTPGGGTGELFF
TGTGCCAGCACCCCAGGGGGCGGCACCGGGGAGCTGTTTTTT
>TRBJ2-5|TRBV5-4|once|-
CASSGKGTGTQETQYF
TGTGCCAGCAGCGGAAAGGGGACTGGCACCCAAGAGACCCAGTACTTC
>TRBJ2-4|TRBV6-5|once|TRBD1
CASSSQGAGEDIQYF
TGTGCCAGCAGTTCACAGGGGGCCGGAGAGGACATTCAGTACTTC
>TRBJ1-2|TRBV10-2|-|TRBD1
CASIEPGQGDGYTF
TGCGCCAGCATCGAACCGGGACAGGGTGATGGCTACACCTTC
>TRBJ2-7|TRBV19|once|-
CASSIAYSGTYEQYF
TGTGCCAGTAGTATAGCGTATAGCGGCACCTACGAGCAGTACTTC
>TRBJ2-1|TRBV5-1|-|TRBD1
CASSFTGTGGGEQFF
TGCGCCAGCAGCTTTACCGGGACAGGGGGAGGTGAGCAGTTCTTC
>TRBJ2-7|TRBV6-6|-|TRBD1
CASKGQGAYEQYF
TGTGCCAGCAAGGGACAGGGGGCCTACGAGCAGTACTTC
>TRBJ2-3|TRBV5-1|-|TRBD2
CASSETSGGTTDTQYF
TGCGCCAGCAGCGAAACTAGCGGGGGAACCACAGATACGCAGTATTTT
>TRBJ2-3|TRBV25-1|-|TRBD2
CASSELGGSTDTQYF
TGTGCCAGCAGTGAATTGGGGGGGTCGACAGATACGCAGTATTTT
>TRBJ1-2|TRBV5-1|-|-
CASSSGTLNYGYTF
TGCGCCAGCAGCTCCGGGACATTGAACTATGGCTACACCTTC
>TRBJ1-6|TRBV5-6|few|TRBD1
CASTAAGTGWNSPLHF
TGTGCCAGCACCGCCGCGGGGACAGGCTGGAATTCACCCCTCCACTTT
>TRBJ1-4|TRBV5-6|-|-
CASSLSTVRTNEKLFF
TGTGCCAGCAGCTTGTCTACCGTGAGGACTAATGAAAAACTGTTTTTT
>TRBJ1-1|TRBV5-6|-|TRBD1
CASSLKVGTGGAFF
TGTGCCAGCAGCTTGAAAGTCGGGACAGGGGGAGCTTTCTTT
>TRBJ2-5|TRBV18|once|-
CASSPGVNQETQYF
TGTGCCAGCTCGCCGGGGGTAAACCAAGAGACCCAGTACTTC
>TRBJ2-7|TRBV7-9|-|TRBD2
CASSSNVGGGGYEQYF
TGTGCCAGCAGCTCCAATGTGGGCGGGGGAGGTTACGAGCAGTACTTC
>TRBJ1-2|TRBV4-2|-|-
CASSQEARGDNYGYTF
TGTGCCAGCAGCCAAGAAGCCAGGGGCGACAACTATGGCTACACCTTC
>TRBJ1-1|TRBV7-9|-|-
CSSSSEYGDLKNTEAFF
TGTTCCAGCAGCTCGGAATACGGGGACTTAAAGAACACTGAAGCTTTCTTT